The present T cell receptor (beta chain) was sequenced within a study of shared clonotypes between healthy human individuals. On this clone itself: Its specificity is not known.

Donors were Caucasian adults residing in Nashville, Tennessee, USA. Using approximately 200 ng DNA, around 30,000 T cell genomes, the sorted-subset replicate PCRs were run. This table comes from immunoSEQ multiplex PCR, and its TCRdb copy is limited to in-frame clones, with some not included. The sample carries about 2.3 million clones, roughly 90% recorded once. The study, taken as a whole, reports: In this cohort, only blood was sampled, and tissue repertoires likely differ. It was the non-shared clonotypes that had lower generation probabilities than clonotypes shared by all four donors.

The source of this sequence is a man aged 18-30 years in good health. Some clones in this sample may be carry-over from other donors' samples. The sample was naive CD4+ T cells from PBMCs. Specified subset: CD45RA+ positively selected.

Here the CDR3 DNA reads TGCGCCAGCAGATCGCCCCGGGCAGGGGGCTACTACGAGCAGTACTTC. It codes for CASRSPRAGGYYEQYF. This chain connects TRBV10-1 to TRBJ2-7, with TRBD1 identical over 8 bases. Trimming removed 6 bases from V and 3 bases from J; junction bases left unmatched: 13. Germline CDR1 reads WNHNN; CDR2 reads SYGVQD (reference sequence). This CDR3 spans 16 amino acids.